The clone carrying this T cell receptor (beta chain) occurred a few times. V was pared by 3 bases and J by 10 bases, with 9 bases between. The CDR3 spans 11 residues. Germline-derived CDR1 and CDR2 are SQVTM and ANQGSEA. Per the original data handling: Reference gene primer amplification yielded estimated nucleated cell counts. Produced via immunoSEQ multiplex PCR; TCRdb's table is partial and in-frame only. The V and J calls and clone size are taken from that table; D and trimming were inferred from the DNA. Of hundreds of thousands of clones listed, around 81% are singletons. This entry is derived from a study of blood T cell repertoires in COVID-19. Living in 20 to 30 US areas, the participants were between about 18 and 100 years of age. Participants were placed into cohorts based on the clinical history they reported.

The TCR sequence derives from a woman aged 35 to 49 with acute COVID-19. Sequencing input: PBMCs or T cells enriched from blood (not recorded which). V gene TRBV29-1 combines with J gene TRBJ1-4, with D unclear. CDR3 DNA sequence: TGCAGCGTTGATTCCGGAGGAAAACTGTTTTTT. It encodes CSVDSGGKLFF.